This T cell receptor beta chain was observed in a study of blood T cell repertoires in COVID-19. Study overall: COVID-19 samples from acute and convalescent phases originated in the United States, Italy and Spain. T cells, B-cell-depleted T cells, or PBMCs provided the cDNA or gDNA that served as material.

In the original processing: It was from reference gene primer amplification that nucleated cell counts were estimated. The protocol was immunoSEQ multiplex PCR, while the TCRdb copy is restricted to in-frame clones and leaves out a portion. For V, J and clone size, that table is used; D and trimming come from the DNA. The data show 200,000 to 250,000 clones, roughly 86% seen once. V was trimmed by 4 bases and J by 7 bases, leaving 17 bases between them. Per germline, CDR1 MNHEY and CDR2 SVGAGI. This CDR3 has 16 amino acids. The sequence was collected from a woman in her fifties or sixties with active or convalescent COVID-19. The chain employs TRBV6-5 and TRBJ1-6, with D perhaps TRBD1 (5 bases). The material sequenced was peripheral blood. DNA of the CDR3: TGTGCCAGCAGTTTCGGGGGGTTTTTGCGCAATTCACCCCTCCACTTT. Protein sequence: CASSFGGFLRNSPLHF.